This is a list of T cell receptor beta chains from one sample in a study of neurological immune-mediated disorders. MiXCR, run by TCRdb on the 5' RACE reads, gives a single entry per CDR3 protein. The sample yields 20,000 to 30,000 distinct CDR3 sequences, roughly 13% seen once. The sequenced sample consisted of PBMCs. The origin of the receptors is a middle-aged woman with HTLV-1-associated myelopathy (HAM/TSP). The CDR3 runs from the conserved cysteine through the conserved F or W. A D gene is named only where the DNA matches it firmly. Size tells how often a clone was seen (once, few, many) or the class of an expanded clone, and some rows leave it out.

j_call d_call clone_size v_call cdr3_aa cdr3_nt
TRBJ1-2 . many TRBV3-1 CASSQDLETGQYGYTF TGTGCCAGCAGCCAAGACCTCGAGACCGGTCAATATGGCTACACCTTC
TRBJ1-1 TRBD1 few TRBV19 CASSPRTGGMSTEAFF TGTGCCAGTAGTCCTCGGACAGGGGGGATGAGCACTGAAGCTTTCTTT
TRBJ1-2 TRBD1 many TRBV6-5 CASRPDRENGYTF TGTGCCAGCAGACCGGACAGGGAGAATGGCTACACCTTC
TRBJ1-2 . many TRBV20-1 CSAQKQGVYYGYTF TGCAGTGCGCAAAAACAGGGAGTGTACTATGGCTACACCTTC
TRBJ1-1 TRBD1 many TRBV5-1 CASRPRTGSNTEAFF TGCGCCAGCAGACCCCGGACAGGGTCGAACACTGAAGCTTTCTTT
TRBJ2-5 . many TRBV9 CASSARGGLTGTQYF TGTGCCAGCAGCGCCCGGGGTGGGCTCACCGGAACCCAGTACTTC
TRBJ1-5 . many TRBV20-1 CSASGAAGSGSYSNQPQHF TGCAGTGCTAGTGGGGCGGCGGGATCGGGATCGTATAGCAATCAGCCCCAGCATTTT
TRBJ2-1 TRBD2 medium-sized TRBV29-1 CSVWLGGDRGEQFF TGCAGCGTTTGGCTCGGGGGGGACCGCGGTGAGCAGTTCTTC
TRBJ2-5 TRBD2 many TRBV11-3 CASSQGLAAQETQYF TGTGCCAGCAGCCAAGGACTAGCGGCACAAGAGACCCAGTACTTC
TRBJ1-4 . many TRBV20-1 CSARGIANEKLFF TGCAGTGCTCGTGGTATAGCTAATGAAAAACTGTTTTTT
TRBJ2-5 TRBD1 . TRBV7-6 CASSLAITGGRETQYF TGTGCCAGCAGCTTAGCCATTACAGGGGGCAGGGAGACCCAGTACTTC
TRBJ2-1 TRBD2 many TRBV24-1 CATSDSRAGGPIEQFF TGTGCCACCAGTGATTCGAGGGCGGGGGGCCCGATTGAGCAGTTCTTC
TRBJ2-7 . many TRBV6-1 CASSELGKAYEQYF TGTGCCAGCAGTGAATTGGGTAAAGCCTACGAGCAGTACTTC
TRBJ2-3 TRBD2 once TRBV5-5 CASSSRLAGASTDTQYF TGTGCCAGTAGCTCTCGACTAGCGGGGGCGAGCACAGATACGCAGTATTTT
TRBJ1-2 . medium-sized TRBV20-1 CSAVDTGNYGYTF TGCAGTGCTGTAGATACAGGGAACTATGGCTACACCTTC
TRBJ2-7 . many TRBV6-1 CASSELGSSYEQYF TGTGCCAGCAGTGAATTGGGGAGCTCCTACGAGCAGTACTTC
TRBJ1-2 . many TRBV29-1 CSVGQESYGYTF TGCAGCGTTGGGCAGGAATCCTATGGCTACACCTTC
TRBJ1-3 . . TRBV20-1 CSASRDVYSGNTIYF TGCAGTGCTAGTCGGGACGTTTACTCTGGAAACACCATATATTTT
TRBJ1-1 . many TRBV4-2 CASSQESGVNTEAFF TGTGCCAGCAGCCAAGAATCCGGGGTGAACACTGAAGCTTTCTTT
TRBJ2-7 . many TRBV29-1 CSVEGQKTYEQYF TGCAGCGTTGAAGGACAGAAAACCTACGAGCAGTACTTC
TRBJ1-1 . many TRBV5-1 CASMSRDAGYTEAFF TGCGCCAGCATGTCCCGGGACGCGGGCTACACTGAAGCTTTCTTT
TRBJ1-1 TRBD1 many TRBV9 CASSPWDRTEAFF TGTGCCAGCAGCCCTTGGGACAGGACTGAAGCTTTCTTT
TRBJ2-1 . many TRBV5-6 CASRPAGRGLLVNEQFF TGTGCCAGCAGGCCGGCGGGGAGGGGGCTTTTAGTGAATGAGCAGTTCTTC
TRBJ1-6 TRBD1 many TRBV20-1 CSARGQDNSPLHF TGCAGTGCTAGGGGACAGGACAATTCACCCCTCCACTTT
TRBJ1-4 TRBD1 many TRBV5-1 CASSQQDRGSEKLFF TGCGCCAGCAGCCAGCAGGACAGGGGGAGTGAAAAACTGTTTTTT
TRBJ2-3 TRBD1 many TRBV4-3 CASSQDGQGVTDTQYF TGCGCCAGCAGCCAAGATGGGCAGGGGGTCACAGATACGCAGTATTTT
TRBJ1-6 . many TRBV20-1 CSARDYGGSPLHF TGCAGTGCTAGAGATTACGGGGGTTCACCCCTCCACTTT
TRBJ1-1 . . TRBV5-1 CASSIRGSTEDFF TGCGCAAGCAGCATCCGGGGGAGCACTGAAGATTTCTTT
TRBJ2-5 TRBD1 many TRBV4-1 CASSQGDRGRETQYF TGCGCCAGCAGCCAAGGTGACAGGGGGCGAGAGACCCAGTACTTC
TRBJ2-2 TRBD2 . TRBV6-5 CASRLAGEVVELFF TGTGCCAGTAGGCTAGCGGGAGAGGTGGTGGAGCTGTTTTTT
TRBJ2-5 . many TRBV20-1 CSASDRSGRPGF TGCAGTGCTAGTGATCGTTCCGGGAGACCCGGCTTC
TRBJ2-3 TRBD1 many TRBV7-9 CASSSWGQGFNTDTQYF TGTGCCAGCAGCTCTTGGGGACAGGGGTTTAACACAGATACGCAGTATTTT
TRBJ2-5 TRBD2 many TRBV5-1 CASSTGWRGGQETQYF TGCGCCAGCAGCACTGGATGGCGGGGGGGCCAAGAGACCCAGTACTTC
TRBJ1-4 . once TRBV7-2 CASSPGRNEKLFF TGTGCCAGCAGCCCCGGACGTAATGAAAAACTGTTTTTT
TRBJ2-5 . many TRBV5-1 CASSLREETQYF TGCGCCAGCAGCTTGCGCGAAGAGACCCAGTACTTC
TRBJ2-5 . many TRBV7-9 CASSLGQPETQYF TGTGCCAGCAGCTTAGGACAGCCAGAGACCCAGTACTTC
TRBJ2-1 . many TRBV6-2/TRBV6-3 CASSEDELNEQFF TGTGCCAGCAGCGAGGACGAACTCAATGAGCAGTTCTTC
TRBJ1-2 . many TRBV9 CASSGGDGLYGYTF TGTGCCAGCAGCGGAGGGGACGGACTCTATGGCTACACCTTC
TRBJ1-1 TRBD1 many TRBV20-1 CSAQPRTGRVDTEAFF TGCAGTGCTCAACCCCGGACAGGGAGGGTTGACACTGAAGCTTTCTTT
TRBJ2-1 . many TRBV29-1 CSVLDRLTQFF TGCAGCGTTCTCGACCGTCTCACGCAGTTCTTC
TRBJ2-5 TRBD2 many TRBV20-1 CSASDQLIAGEQETQYF TGCAGTGCTAGTGACCAGCTGATAGCGGGGGAACAAGAGACCCAGTACTTC
TRBJ1-2 . many TRBV5-1 CASSLDRETTYGYTF TGCGCCAGCAGCTTGGACAGGGAGACCACATATGGCTACACCTTC
TRBJ1-1 . many TRBV6-6 CASNGPANTEAFF TGTGCCAGCAACGGACCGGCGAACACTGAAGCTTTCTTT
TRBJ2-2 . . TRBV2 CASSVVGPSGELFF TGTGCCAGCAGTGTGGTGGGGCCCTCGGGGGAGCTGTTTTTT
TRBJ2-3 TRBD1 medium-sized TRBV11-2 CASSKGAHTDTQYF TGTGCCAGCAGCAAGGGGGCACATACAGATACGCAGTATTTT
TRBJ2-1 . many TRBV5-1 CASSLEGGPYEQFF TGCGCCAGCAGCTTGGAGGGGGGGCCCTATGAGCAGTTCTTC
TRBJ1-1 . . TRBV6-5 CASSYSGQMNTEAFF TGTGCCAGCAGTTACTCTGGGCAAATGAACACTGAAGCTTTCTTT
TRBJ1-1 . many TRBV6-5 CASSYSFPGNTEAFF TGTGCCAGCAGTTACTCATTCCCAGGGAACACTGAAGCTTTCTTT
TRBJ2-5 TRBD2 . TRBV20-1 CSASRLAVYQETQYF TGCAGTGCTAGCCGGCTAGCGGTGTACCAAGAGACCCAGTACTTC
TRBJ1-2 . many TRBV20-1 CSAREGYYGYTF TGCAGTGCTAGAGAGGGGTACTATGGCTACACCTTC
TRBJ2-2 . once TRBV5-1 CASSLDGINTGELFF TGCGCCAGCAGCTTGGATGGGATTAACACCGGGGAGCTGTTTTTT
TRBJ1-1 . many TRBV29-1 CSAASGPNTEAFF TGCAGCGCCGCCTCAGGACCGAACACTGAAGCTTTCTTT
TRBJ2-6 TRBD2 many TRBV2 CASTWSGRSGANVLTF TGTGCCAGCACGTGGAGCGGGAGATCTGGGGCCAACGTCCTGACTTTC
TRBJ1-5 . many TRBV12-3/TRBV12-4 CASSFQDQPQHF TGTGCCAGCAGTTTCCAGGATCAGCCCCAGCATTTT
TRBJ2-7 . many TRBV5-1 CASSLDGSADSYEQYF TGCGCCAGCAGCTTGGACGGGTCGGCAGACTCCTACGAGCAGTACTTC
TRBJ2-2 . many TRBV5-1 CASRVTGATGELFF TGCGCCAGCAGGGTTACCGGGGCCACCGGGGAGCTGTTTTTT
TRBJ2-5 . many TRBV30 CAWSTGEEETQYF TGTGCCTGGAGTACGGGGGAGGAAGAGACCCAGTACTTC
TRBJ2-7 . many TRBV3-1 CASSQAGPSSYEQYF TGTGCCAGCAGCCAAGCAGGGCCCAGCTCCTACGAGCAGTACTTC
TRBJ1-5 . many TRBV20-1 CSANSDVFNSNQPQHF TGCAGTGCCAATTCAGACGTGTTCAATAGCAATCAGCCCCAGCATTTT